These T cell receptor beta chains were read from a single sample in a study of T cell changes during pregnancy in multiple sclerosis. TCRdb's copy holds only in-frame clones and misses some; the assay was immunoSEQ multiplex PCR. The sample lists 90,000 or so clones, 75% to 95% occurring once. The sequencing here drew on peripheral blood, taken in the first trimester of pregnancy. The receptors shown here come from a female donor in good health, enrolled as a control in a pregnancy study. Each CDR3 is given with its conserved first and last residue. Fields, in order: clone size, J gene, V gene, D gene, CDR3 DNA, CDR3 protein. A D gene is named only where the DNA matches it firmly. A row's size may be missing; if present it is once, few, many or a size class.

clone size: NA
J gene: TRBJ1-3
V gene: TRBV9
D gene: NA
CDR3 DNA: TGTGCCAGCAGCTCGACAGGCCTTAGAAACACCATATATTTT
CDR3 protein: CASSSTGLRNTIYF

clone size: NA
J gene: TRBJ1-2
V gene: TRBV5-1
D gene: TRBD1
CDR3 DNA: TGCGCCAGCAGCTTACAGGGGGATGGAGGCTACACCTTC
CDR3 protein: CASSLQGDGGYTF

clone size: NA
J gene: TRBJ1-2
V gene: TRBV21-1
D gene: NA
CDR3 DNA: TGTGCCAGCAGCAAAGGAGGGCCTCATAAACCCAATGGCTACACCTTC
CDR3 protein: CASSKGGPHKPNGYTF

clone size: NA
J gene: TRBJ1-6
V gene: TRBV9
D gene: NA
CDR3 DNA: TGTGCCAGCTCAGAGGTTAGCTATAATTCACCCCTCCACTTT
CDR3 protein: CASSEVSYNSPLHF

clone size: NA
J gene: TRBJ1-2
V gene: TRBV7-2
D gene: NA
CDR3 DNA: TGTGCCAGCAGCTTAGCGGGGAGGGAACTGGAGGGCTACACCTTC
CDR3 protein: CASSLAGRELEGYTF

clone size: NA
J gene: TRBJ2-7
V gene: TRBV5-1
D gene: NA
CDR3 DNA: TGCGCCAGCAGATCGTCCTACGAGCAGTACTTC
CDR3 protein: CASRSSYEQYF

clone size: NA
J gene: TRBJ1-1
V gene: TRBV7-9
D gene: NA
CDR3 DNA: TGTGCCAGCACCTTACAATCGAACACTGAAGCTTTCTTT
CDR3 protein: CASTLQSNTEAFF

clone size: NA
J gene: TRBJ2-5
V gene: TRBV15
D gene: TRBD1
CDR3 DNA: TGTGCCACCAGCCTCAACGGACAGGGAGAGACCCAGTACTTC
CDR3 protein: CATSLNGQGETQYF

clone size: NA
J gene: TRBJ2-3
V gene: TRBV4-1
D gene: NA
CDR3 DNA: TGCGCCAGCGGACAGGGGCGAGGACTAGCGGCAGATACGCAGTATTTT
CDR3 protein: CASGQGRGLAADTQYF

clone size: NA
J gene: TRBJ2-7
V gene: TRBV7-2
D gene: NA
CDR3 DNA: TGTGCCAGCAGCTTAAGCGTAGGGGAGGAGGGAGAGCAGTACTTC
CDR3 protein: CASSLSVGEEGEQYF

clone size: NA
J gene: TRBJ1-1
V gene: TRBV6-5
D gene: NA
CDR3 DNA: TGTGCCAGCAGTTACTCGAGACAGCTTAAGAACACTGAAGCTTTCTTT
CDR3 protein: CASSYSRQLKNTEAFF

clone size: NA
J gene: TRBJ2-5
V gene: TRBV6-5
D gene: NA
CDR3 DNA: TGTGCCAGCAGTTACGGCAGGGAGACCCAGTACTTC
CDR3 protein: CASSYGRETQYF

clone size: NA
J gene: TRBJ1-1
V gene: TRBV11-2
D gene: NA
CDR3 DNA: TGTGCCAGCAGCTTACAACAGGGTGGCACTGAAGCTTTCTTT
CDR3 protein: CASSLQQGGTEAFF

clone size: NA
J gene: TRBJ2-7
V gene: TRBV29-1
D gene: NA
CDR3 DNA: TGCAGCGCCATGAGGGGGACGGCCAGATACGAGCAGTACTTC
CDR3 protein: CSAMRGTARYEQYF

clone size: NA
J gene: TRBJ1-5
V gene: TRBV15
D gene: TRBD1
CDR3 DNA: TGTGCCACCAGCAGAAGGACCACAGGGGGCAATCAGCCCCAGCATTTT
CDR3 protein: CATSRRTTGGNQPQHF

clone size: NA
J gene: TRBJ1-1
V gene: TRBV6-1
D gene: TRBD1
CDR3 DNA: TGTGCCAGCAGTGGGAGACAGGGGGCGGCGACTGAAGCTTTCTTT
CDR3 protein: CASSGRQGAATEAFF

clone size: once
J gene: TRBJ2-2
V gene: TRBV29-1
D gene: TRBD2
CDR3 DNA: TGCAGCGTTGAAGATCGGCGGGGGAGGACCGGGGAGCTGTTTTTT
CDR3 protein: CSVEDRRGRTGELFF

clone size: NA
J gene: TRBJ2-4
V gene: TRBV4-1
D gene: NA
CDR3 DNA: TGCGCCAGCAGCCAGCCGACAATAGCCAAAAACATTCAGTACTTC
CDR3 protein: CASSQPTIAKNIQYF

clone size: NA
J gene: TRBJ1-5
V gene: TRBV19
D gene: TRBD1
CDR3 DNA: TGTGCCAGTAGTCCAACTACAGGGGGTGGTCAGCCCCAGCATTTT
CDR3 protein: CASSPTTGGGQPQHF

clone size: NA
J gene: TRBJ2-1
V gene: TRBV7-9
D gene: TRBD2
CDR3 DNA: TGTGCCAGCAGCCCAGGGACTAGCGACTACAATGAGCAGTTCTTC
CDR3 protein: CASSPGTSDYNEQFF

clone size: NA
J gene: TRBJ2-5
V gene: TRBV6-6
D gene: NA
CDR3 DNA: TGTGCCAGCAGGAGACACAGAACGGGGGAGACCCAGTACTTC
CDR3 protein: CASRRHRTGETQYF

clone size: NA
J gene: TRBJ2-1
V gene: TRBV9
D gene: NA
CDR3 DNA: TGTGCCAGCAGCGTAGTTGTTAGTAGCGCTGAGCAGTTCTTC
CDR3 protein: CASSVVVSSAEQFF

clone size: NA
J gene: TRBJ2-3
V gene: TRBV4-3
D gene: TRBD2
CDR3 DNA: TGCGCCAGCAGCCGAGAGTTTAGCGGGGACGGCACAGATACGCAGTATTTT
CDR3 protein: CASSREFSGDGTDTQYF

clone size: NA
J gene: TRBJ2-7
V gene: TRBV7-2
D gene: TRBD2
CDR3 DNA: TGTGCCAGCAGCTCCTCGGGGCGGGGGGCCTACGAGCAGTACTTC
CDR3 protein: CASSSSGRGAYEQYF

clone size: NA
J gene: TRBJ1-2
V gene: TRBV7-9
D gene: NA
CDR3 DNA: TGTGCCAGCAGCACCCGGGACTCAGAAGGCTATGGCTACACCTTC
CDR3 protein: CASSTRDSEGYGYTF

clone size: NA
J gene: TRBJ2-1
V gene: TRBV4-1
D gene: TRBD2
CDR3 DNA: TGCGCCAGCAGCCACGGACTAGCGTCCGATGAGCAGTTCTTC
CDR3 protein: CASSHGLASDEQFF

clone size: NA
J gene: TRBJ2-3
V gene: TRBV7-3
D gene: NA
CDR3 DNA: TGTGCCAGCAGCATTATCCAGGGGGATACGCAGTATTTT
CDR3 protein: CASSIIQGDTQYF

clone size: NA
J gene: TRBJ1-6
V gene: TRBV30
D gene: NA
CDR3 DNA: TGTGCCTGGAGCAGAAATGGCAGGGTAGGGTCACCCCTCCACTTT
CDR3 protein: CAWSRNGRVGSPLHF

clone size: NA
J gene: TRBJ1-6
V gene: TRBV5-5
D gene: TRBD1
CDR3 DNA: TGTGCCAGCAGCTCTACTACCGGGACAGATAATTCACCCCTCCACTTT
CDR3 protein: CASSSTTGTDNSPLHF

clone size: NA
J gene: TRBJ1-5
V gene: TRBV7-8
D gene: NA
CDR3 DNA: TGTGCCAGCAGCTTAATAACAGTGGGCAATCAGCCCCAGCATTTT
CDR3 protein: CASSLITVGNQPQHF

clone size: NA
J gene: TRBJ1-5
V gene: TRBV6-5
D gene: NA
CDR3 DNA: TGTGCCAGCGGTCCGGGGAATCAGCCCCAGCATTTT
CDR3 protein: CASGPGNQPQHF

clone size: few
J gene: TRBJ1-6
V gene: TRBV5-4
D gene: NA
CDR3 DNA: TGTGCCAGCAGCTTGTCAGGAGCGGATTCACCCCTCCACTTT
CDR3 protein: CASSLSGADSPLHF

clone size: NA
J gene: TRBJ1-2
V gene: TRBV18
D gene: NA
CDR3 DNA: TGTGCCAGCTCACCACTGGACAGCCCAGTCTATGGCTACACCTTC
CDR3 protein: CASSPLDSPVYGYTF

clone size: NA
J gene: TRBJ2-1
V gene: TRBV29-1
D gene: TRBD2
CDR3 DNA: TGCAGCGCCTTGGGACTAGCTGTTGAGCAGTTCTTC
CDR3 protein: CSALGLAVEQFF

clone size: NA
J gene: TRBJ2-1
V gene: TRBV7-9
D gene: NA
CDR3 DNA: TGTGCCAGCAGCTCCGCAGGGGTAGGCAATGAGCAGTTCTTC
CDR3 protein: CASSSAGVGNEQFF

clone size: once
J gene: TRBJ2-6
V gene: TRBV7-3
D gene: TRBD1
CDR3 DNA: TGTGCCAGCAGCTTAATGGCAGGGGGAAGCTCTGGGGCCAACGTCCTGACTTTC
CDR3 protein: CASSLMAGGSSGANVLTF

clone size: NA
J gene: TRBJ1-5
V gene: TRBV5-6
D gene: TRBD1
CDR3 DNA: TGTGCCAGCAGCTTGGGACAGGGAAGGCCCCAGCATTTT
CDR3 protein: CASSLGQGRPQHF

clone size: once
J gene: TRBJ2-1
V gene: TRBV5-1
D gene: NA
CDR3 DNA: TGCGCCAGCAGCCTGGTCGGGATCTCCTCCAATGAGCAGTTCTTC
CDR3 protein: CASSLVGISSNEQFF

clone size: NA
J gene: TRBJ1-2
V gene: TRBV7-6
D gene: TRBD1
CDR3 DNA: TGTGCCAGCAGCGGGACAGGGGGCAGTGGCTACACCTTC
CDR3 protein: CASSGTGGSGYTF

clone size: NA
J gene: TRBJ1-2
V gene: TRBV4-3
D gene: TRBD1
CDR3 DNA: TGCGCCAGCAGCTACCGACATCCTCCGTCCGCCGGACAGGGGGCGGCGGGTGGCTACACCTTC
CDR3 protein: CASSYRHPPSAGQGAAGGYTF

clone size: NA
J gene: TRBJ1-2
V gene: TRBV28
D gene: NA
CDR3 DNA: TGTGCCAGCAGCTCAACGGGGGGGATACTTAACTATGGCTACACCTTC
CDR3 protein: CASSSTGGILNYGYTF

clone size: NA
J gene: TRBJ2-7
V gene: TRBV7-3
D gene: NA
CDR3 DNA: TGTGCCAGCAGCCGAGGGCGAGGATACGAGCAGTACTTC
CDR3 protein: CASSRGRGYEQYF

clone size: NA
J gene: TRBJ2-2
V gene: TRBV28
D gene: TRBD1
CDR3 DNA: TGTGCCAGCAGATTTTTGGACAGGGCCGGGGAGCTGTTTTTT
CDR3 protein: CASRFLDRAGELFF

clone size: once
J gene: TRBJ1-5
V gene: TRBV27
D gene: TRBD1
CDR3 DNA: TGTGCCAGCAGCCCCGGGGACAGTTATCAGCCCCAGCATTTT
CDR3 protein: CASSPGDSYQPQHF

clone size: NA
J gene: TRBJ2-3
V gene: TRBV27
D gene: NA
CDR3 DNA: TGTGCCAGCAGCCGGCAGGGCATCGCAGATACGCAGTATTTT
CDR3 protein: CASSRQGIADTQYF

clone size: NA
J gene: TRBJ2-7
V gene: TRBV5-1
D gene: NA
CDR3 DNA: TGCGCCAGCAGCTTGGTCGCAGGCTCTTTATCCTACGAGCAGTACTTC
CDR3 protein: CASSLVAGSLSYEQYF

clone size: once
J gene: TRBJ2-2
V gene: TRBV4-3
D gene: NA
CDR3 DNA: TGCGCCAGCAGCGAACTCGACAGCGTGGACACCGGGGAGCTGTTTTTT
CDR3 protein: CASSELDSVDTGELFF

clone size: NA
J gene: TRBJ2-1
V gene: TRBV5-1
D gene: TRBD1
CDR3 DNA: TGCGCCAGCAGCTTGGAGGGACAGGGTCCTGTTAATGAGCAGTTCTTC
CDR3 protein: CASSLEGQGPVNEQFF

clone size: NA
J gene: TRBJ1-3
V gene: TRBV15
D gene: NA
CDR3 DNA: TGTGCCACCGCGGGGAATCGAAACACCATATATTTT
CDR3 protein: CATAGNRNTIYF

clone size: NA
J gene: TRBJ1-5
V gene: TRBV4-3
D gene: TRBD1
CDR3 DNA: TGCGCCAGCAGCGTGGACAGGGCTTGGGATCAGCCCCAGCATTTT
CDR3 protein: CASSVDRAWDQPQHF

clone size: NA
J gene: TRBJ2-3
V gene: TRBV5-1
D gene: NA
CDR3 DNA: TGCGCCAGCAGCTCGAAACTCAGCGGCACAGATACGCAGTATTTT
CDR3 protein: CASSSKLSGTDTQYF

clone size: NA
J gene: TRBJ1-1
V gene: TRBV29-1
D gene: NA
CDR3 DNA: TGCAGCGTTCTGAGAAACACTGAAGCTTTCTTT
CDR3 protein: CSVLRNTEAFF

clone size: NA
J gene: TRBJ1-5
V gene: TRBV7-2
D gene: NA
CDR3 DNA: TGTGCCAGCAGCTTAGCCCCCTTAGCGGTGGACCAGCCCCAGCATTTT
CDR3 protein: CASSLAPLAVDQPQHF

clone size: NA
J gene: TRBJ1-2
V gene: TRBV19
D gene: NA
CDR3 DNA: TGTGCCAGTAGTATAGGGCAGGCCATCTATGGCTACACCTTC
CDR3 protein: CASSIGQAIYGYTF

clone size: NA
J gene: TRBJ1-4
V gene: TRBV5-4
D gene: NA
CDR3 DNA: TGTGCCAGCAGCTTAACCTCTACAGGGAACGAAAAACTGTTTTTT
CDR3 protein: CASSLTSTGNEKLFF